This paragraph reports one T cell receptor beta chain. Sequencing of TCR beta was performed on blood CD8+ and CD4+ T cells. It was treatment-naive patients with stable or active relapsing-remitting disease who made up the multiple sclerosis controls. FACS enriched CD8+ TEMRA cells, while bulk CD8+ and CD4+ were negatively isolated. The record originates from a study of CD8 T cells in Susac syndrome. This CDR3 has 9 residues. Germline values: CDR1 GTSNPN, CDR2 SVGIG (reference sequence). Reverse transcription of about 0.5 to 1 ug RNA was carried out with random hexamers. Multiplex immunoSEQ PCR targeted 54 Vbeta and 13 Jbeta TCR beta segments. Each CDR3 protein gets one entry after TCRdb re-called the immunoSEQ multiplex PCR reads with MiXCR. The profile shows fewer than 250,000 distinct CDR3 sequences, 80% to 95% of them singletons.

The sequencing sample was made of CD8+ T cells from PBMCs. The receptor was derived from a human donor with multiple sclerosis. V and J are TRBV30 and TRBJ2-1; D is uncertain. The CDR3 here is CAMGNEQFF. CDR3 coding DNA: TGTGCAATGGGGAATGAGCAGTTCTTC. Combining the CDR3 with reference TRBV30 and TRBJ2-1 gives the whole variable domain SQTIHQWPATLVQPVGSPLSLECTVEGTSNPNLYWYRQAAGRGLQLLFYSVGIGQISSEVPQNLSASRPQDRQFILSSKKLLLSDSGFYLCAMGNEQFFGPGTRLTVL.